Listed here are 9 T cell receptor beta chains from one sample, sequenced in a study of radiotherapy plus CTLA-4 blockade in lung cancer. TCRdb keeps only in-frame clones here, not all; method: immunoSEQ multiplex PCR. Of about 36,000 clones detected, 85% to 90% appear once; the ten largest clones hold about 6%. The sequencing used peripheral blood, collected from a patient treated with radiotherapy plus ipilimumab. The receptors originated from a human donor with non-small cell lung cancer who had stable disease on radiotherapy plus ipilimumab.

The chain uses TRBV7-9 and TRBJ2-1; TRBD1 matches at 7 bases. V lost 5 bases to trimming and J lost 6 bases; unmatched junction nucleotides: 7. Germline V gene sequence: CDR1 SEHNR, CDR2 FQNEAQ (reference sequence). The CDR3 runs 14 residues. The CDR3 DNA reads as TGTGCCAGCAGCGCGACAGGGTTTCGCAATGAGCAGTTCTTC. It codes for CASSATGFRNEQFF.

The gene calls are TRBV2 and TRBJ1-1, with a possible D match to TRBD1 (5 bases). Germline CDR1 SNHLY, CDR2 FYNNEI. V dropped 6 bases and J dropped 1 base, with 9 bases sitting between them. This CDR3 spans 13 amino acids. The CDR3 DNA reads as TGTGCCAGCAGCGGACACCCGAACACTGAAGCTTTCTTT. Protein: CASSGHPNTEAFF.

The J gene is TRBJ2-3, the V gene TRBV7-6, with 9 nucleotides matching TRBD2. This CDR3 has 16 residues. Germline V gene sequence: CDR1 SGHVS, CDR2 FNYEAQ. V dropped 4 bases and J dropped 6; count of bases not matched to a gene: 11. CDR3 coding DNA: TGTGCCAGCAGCTCCCTAGCGGGAAGAGAGGCTGATACGCAGTATTTT. Protein product: CASSSLAGREADTQYF. Looking up the rest from reference TRBV7-6 and TRBJ2-3 gives the full variable domain: GAGVSQSPRYKVTKRGQDVALRCDPISGHVSLYWYRQALGQGPEFLTYFNYEAQQDKSGLPNDRFSAERPEGSISTLTIQRTEQRDSAMYRCASSSLAGREADTQYFGPGTRLTVL.

The rearrangement uses TRBV9 and TRBJ2-1; 10 bases align to TRBD1. With 3 bases clipped from V and 2 bases from J, the junction kept 5 bases outside the gene matches. The CDR3 is 16 residues long. Germline V CDR1 and CDR2: SGDLS, YYNGEE. In DNA, the CDR3 is TGTGCCAGCAGCGCTCACGGGACAGGGGCCTACAATGAGCAGTTCTTC. This gives the protein CASSAHGTGAYNEQFF.

This chain uses TRBV4-3 with TRBJ2-5, with 8 bases fitting TRBD1. Germline-derived CDR1 and CDR2 are LGHNA and YSLEER. The CDR3 totals 16 residues. V lost 0 bases to trimming and J lost 5 bases; unmatched junction nucleotides: 8. The CDR3 reads CASSQEWTGLRETQYF. CDR3 DNA: TGCGCCAGCAGCCAAGAATGGACAGGGCTGAGGGAGACCCAGTACTTC.

The rearrangement uses TRBV10-3 and TRBJ2-7; D is perhaps TRBD2 (5 bases). Deletions cut 0 bases from V and 2 bases from J, with 11 bases between. Germline CDR1 reads ENHRY; CDR2 reads SYGVKD. The length of the CDR3 is 15 residues. For the CDR3, the DNA is TGTGCCATCAGTGAGTCTGAGGGCGCGCCCTACGAGCAGTACTTC. It codes for CAISESEGAPYEQYF.

The chain's CDR3 is CASRKTGTGNEQYF. The CDR3 DNA is TGTGCCAGCAGGAAAACCGGGACAGGGAACGAGCAGTACTTC. The J gene is TRBJ2-7, the V gene TRBV5-6; 9 bases fit TRBD1. The CDR3 is 14 residues long. CDR1 SGHDT and CDR2 YYEEEE come from the germline V gene. The V segment lost 5 bases and the J segment 5 bases; nucleotides outside the gene matches: 8.

This rearrangement joins TRBV27 to TRBJ2-2; TRBD2 matches at 11 bases. The germline V gene has CDR1 MNHEY and CDR2 SMNVEV (reference sequence). V lost 2 bases and J lost 5; bases outside the gene matches: 4. This CDR3 is built from 16 residues. For the CDR3, the DNA is TGTGCCAGCAGTTTAACTAGCGGGAGCCGAACCGGGGAGCTGTTTTTT. This encodes CASSLTSGSRTGELFF.

V is TRBV5-1 and J is TRBJ1-4; D ambiguous. Germline V gene sequence: CDR1 SGHRS, CDR2 YFSETQ. The CDR3 sequence is 15 residues long. V lost 2 bases and J 3 bases, leaving 11 bases between the germline ends. This CDR3 reads CASSLLGAANEKLFF. The CDR3 DNA reads TGCGCCAGCAGCTTATTGGGTGCGGCTAATGAAAAACTGTTTTTT.